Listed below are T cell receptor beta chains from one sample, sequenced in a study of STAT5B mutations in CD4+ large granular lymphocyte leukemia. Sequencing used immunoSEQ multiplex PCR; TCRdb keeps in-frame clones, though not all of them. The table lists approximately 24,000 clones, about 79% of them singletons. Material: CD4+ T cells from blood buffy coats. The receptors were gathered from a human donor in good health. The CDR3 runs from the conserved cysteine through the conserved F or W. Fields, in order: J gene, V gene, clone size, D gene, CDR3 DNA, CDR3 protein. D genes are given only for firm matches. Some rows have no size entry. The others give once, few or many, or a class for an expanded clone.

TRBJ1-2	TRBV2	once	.	TGTGCCAGCAGTGAAAGACTGGGAGGCTACACCTTC	CASSERLGGYTF
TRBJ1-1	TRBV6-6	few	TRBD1	TGTGCCAGCAGAACGCAGGGGGCGAACACTGAAGCTTTCTTT	CASRTQGANTEAFF
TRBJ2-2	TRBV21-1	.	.	TGTGCCACCGCCGTGGGATCCTCCGGGACTAGCGGCACCGGGGAGCTGTTTTTT	CATAVGSSGTSGTGELFF
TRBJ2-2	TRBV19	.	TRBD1	TGTGCCAGTAGGTGGGGGAAGGGGGCAGCCGGGGAGCTGTTTTTT	CASRWGKGAAGELFF
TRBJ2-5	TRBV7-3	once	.	TGTGCCAGCAGCCCTGGTACAGGACAAGAGACCCAGTACTTC	CASSPGTGQETQYF
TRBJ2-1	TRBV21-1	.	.	TGTGCCAGCAGCAAATCTAGCTTATACAATGAGCAGTTCTTC	CASSKSSLYNEQFF
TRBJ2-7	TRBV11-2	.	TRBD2	TGTGCCAGCAGCTTGATGGCGGGAGATCCTCCCGAGCAGTACTTC	CASSLMAGDPPEQYF
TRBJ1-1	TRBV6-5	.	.	TGTGCCAGCAGTTACTCCGGGACGGTGAACACTGAAGCTTTCTTT	CASSYSGTVNTEAFF
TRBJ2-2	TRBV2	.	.	TGTGCCAGCAGTGAATACGGCGTGGGAAACACCGGGGAGCTGTTTTTT	CASSEYGVGNTGELFF
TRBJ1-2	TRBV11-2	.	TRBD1	TGTGCCAGCAGCAGGACAGGGCTAATTTACGGCTACACCTTC	CASSRTGLIYGYTF
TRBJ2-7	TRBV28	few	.	TGTGCCAGCAGAGGGCAGGGTTTGGGCGAGCAGTACTTC	CASRGQGLGEQYF
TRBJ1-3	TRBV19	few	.	TGTGCCAGCCGCGACGGGTTCTCTGGAAACACCATATATTTT	CASRDGFSGNTIYF
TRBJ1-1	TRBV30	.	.	TGTGCCTGGAGTGGACGGCTTGAAGCTTTCTTT	CAWSGRLEAFF
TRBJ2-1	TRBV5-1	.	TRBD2	TGCGCCAGCAGCGGGGGACTAGCGGGCTACAATGAGCAGTTCTTC	CASSGGLAGYNEQFF
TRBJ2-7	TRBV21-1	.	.	TGTGCCAGCAAGCGGGAGAACTCCTACGAGCAGTACTTC	CASKRENSYEQYF
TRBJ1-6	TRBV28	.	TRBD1	TGTGCCAGCAAGGGGACAGGGGTAGGCAATTCACCCCTCCACTTT	CASKGTGVGNSPLHF
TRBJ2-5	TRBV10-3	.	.	TGTGCCATCAGTGACCCTGGGGCAGGGGGGAAAGAGACCCAGTACTTC	CAISDPGAGGKETQYF
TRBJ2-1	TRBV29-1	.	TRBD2	TGCAGCGTTCGCGGGACTAGCTACAATGAGCAGTTCTTC	CSVRGTSYNEQFF
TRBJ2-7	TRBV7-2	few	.	TGTGCCAGCAGCTTTGCGTCCTACGAGCAGTACTTC	CASSFASYEQYF
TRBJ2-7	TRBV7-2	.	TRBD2	TGTGCCAGCAGCCCCCGGACTAGCTTCGAGCAGTACTTC	CASSPRTSFEQYF
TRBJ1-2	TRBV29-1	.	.	TGCAGCGTTGAAGCCTATGGCTACACCTTC	CSVEAYGYTF
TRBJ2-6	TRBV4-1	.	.	TGCGCCAGCAGCCAAGGATTCGGAGCAACCGGGGCCAACGTCCTGACTTTC	CASSQGFGATGANVLTF
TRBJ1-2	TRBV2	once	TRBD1	TGTGCCAGCAGTGAAACATGGGGAAAGGGGGCAACGGGCTACACCTTC	CASSETWGKGATGYTF
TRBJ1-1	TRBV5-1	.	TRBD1	TGCGCCAGCAGCTTGGTGGGGATGGTGACAGGGTCGACGAACACTGAAGCTTTCTTT	CASSLVGMVTGSTNTEAFF
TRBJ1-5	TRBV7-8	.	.	TGTGCCAGCAGCTTGTTAGGGGGGGTCGGCAATCAGCCCCAGCATTTT	CASSLLGGVGNQPQHF
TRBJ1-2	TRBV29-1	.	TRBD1	TGCAGCGTCTGGACAGGGGGGTATGGCTACACCTTC	CSVWTGGYGYTF
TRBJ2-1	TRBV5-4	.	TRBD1	TGTGCCAGCACCCCCCAGGGGGCAAGCTCCTACAATGAGCAGTTCTTC	CASTPQGASSYNEQFF
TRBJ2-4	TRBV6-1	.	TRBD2	TGTGCCAGCAGAGAAAGGGTGGGGGAGGGAGCCAAAAACATTCAGTACTTC	CASRERVGEGAKNIQYF
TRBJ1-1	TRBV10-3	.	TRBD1	TGTGCCATCAGTGACTCCCCCGCCGAGACAGGGTGGGTTTTCTTT	CAISDSPAETGWVFF
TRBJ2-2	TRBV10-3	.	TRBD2	TGTGCCATCAGAGAGCGGGGGCCGAACACCGGGGAGCTGTTTTTT	CAIRERGPNTGELFF
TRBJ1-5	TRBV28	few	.	TGTGCCAGCAGTGCAGGGGCGGGTCAGCCCCAGCATTTT	CASSAGAGQPQHF
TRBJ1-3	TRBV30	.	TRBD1	TGTGCCTGGAACCCGGGACAGGGAAACACCATATATTTT	CAWNPGQGNTIYF
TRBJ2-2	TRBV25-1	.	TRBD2	TGTGCCAGCAGGGGACTAGCGGGGGCCTTGAACACCGGGGAGCTGTTTTTT	CASRGLAGALNTGELFF
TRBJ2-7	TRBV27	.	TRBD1	TGTGCCAGCAGTTTGAGGACAGGCTATGGGAGCTCCTACGAGCAGTACTTC	CASSLRTGYGSSYEQYF
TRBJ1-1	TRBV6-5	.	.	TGTGCCAGCAGTCCCCCCCGACAGGTACCCTTCTTT	CASSPPRQVPFF
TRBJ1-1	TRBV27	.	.	TGTGCCAGTAGTTTAAATGGTCAGGGAACTGAAGCTTTCTTT	CASSLNGQGTEAFF
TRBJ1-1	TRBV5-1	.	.	TGCGCCAGCAGCTTGGTCGGCGGCATGAACACTGAAGCTTTCTTT	CASSLVGGMNTEAFF
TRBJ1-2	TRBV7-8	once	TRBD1	TGTGCCAGCAGCCAGTTGGGAACCGGGACAGGGATTGGTGGCTACACCTTC	CASSQLGTGTGIGGYTF
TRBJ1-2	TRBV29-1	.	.	TGCAGCGGAAGCAGGCTGGATGGCTACACCTTC	CSGSRLDGYTF
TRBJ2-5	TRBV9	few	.	TGTGCCAGCAGCGCACAGGGGAGGGGAGCGGAGACCCAGTACTTC	CASSAQGRGAETQYF
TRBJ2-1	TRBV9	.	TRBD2	TGTGCCAGCAGCGTAGCTAGCGGGGTTGTCAATGAGCAGTTCTTC	CASSVASGVVNEQFF
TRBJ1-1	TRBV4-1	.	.	TGCGCCAGCAGCCTCCATTTACCGGGGCCCATGAACACTGAAGCTTTCTTT	CASSLHLPGPMNTEAFF
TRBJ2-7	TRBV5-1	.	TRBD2	TGCGCCAGCAGCTTTGATAGCGGGAGGGACGAGCAGTACTTC	CASSFDSGRDEQYF
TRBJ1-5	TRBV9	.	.	TGTGCCAGCAGCGTAGATGGGGATCAGCCCCAGCATTTT	CASSVDGDQPQHF